The rows below give T cell receptor beta chains drawn from one sample of a study of blood T cells in healthy people across ages. TCRdb re-called the 5' RACE reads with MiXCR, one entry per CDR3 protein. This sample has 1.4 million or so distinct CDR3 sequences; under 55% occur once, and the top ten carry 4%. The sample was blood. These receptors were collected from a woman between 18 and 29 years old in good health. Each CDR3 is given with its conserved first and last residue. A D gene is named only where the DNA matches it firmly. Size is stated for part of the rows, as once, few or many counts, or as a class when the clone is expanded.

CASGYSGNTEAFF	TGTGCCAGCGGCTACTCGGGGAACACTGAAGCTTTCTTT	once	TRBV6-5	TRBJ1-1	NA
CASTTRRGGWEKLFF	TGTGCCAGCACCACCAGGCGCGGGGGCTGGGAAAAACTGTTTTTT	NA	TRBV5-6	TRBJ1-4	NA
CASSSLQGADGELFF	TGCGCCAGCAGCTCCTTACAGGGGGCGGACGGGGAGCTGTTTTTT	few	TRBV5-1	TRBJ2-2	TRBD1
CAWSPSGNQPQHF	TGTGCCTGGAGTCCGTCCGGGAATCAGCCCCAGCATTTT	NA	TRBV30	TRBJ1-5	NA
CASSSIGAGEHNEQYF	TGTGCCAGCAGCTCGATAGGGGCAGGGGAACACAATGAGCAGTACTTC	NA	TRBV7-9	TRBJ2-7	NA
CASSLGLAGDHEQFF	TGCGCCAGCAGCTTGGGACTAGCGGGAGACCATGAGCAGTTCTTC	few	TRBV5-1	TRBJ2-1	TRBD2
CSALRGPNEQFF	TGCAGCGCCCTCAGGGGGCCCAACGAGCAGTTCTTC	NA	TRBV29-1	TRBJ2-1	TRBD1
CSARQPILYNEQFF	TGCAGTGCTAGGCAGCCAATCCTCTACAATGAGCAGTTCTTC	many	TRBV20-1	TRBJ2-1	NA
CASSQDPPGLAGYNEQFF	TGCGCCAGCAGCCAAGATCCCCCGGGACTAGCGGGTTACAATGAGCAGTTCTTC	NA	TRBV4-3	TRBJ2-1	TRBD2
CSAVPRDYGYTF	TGCAGTGCCGTCCCCCGGGATTATGGCTACACCTTC	NA	TRBV20-1	TRBJ1-2	NA
CASSQGGGASNEQFF	TGTGCCAGCAGCCAAGGCGGGGGGGCCTCGAATGAGCAGTTCTTC	NA	TRBV3-1	TRBJ2-1	TRBD2
CSASLAGSSYNEQFF	TGCAGTGCTAGTCTCGCAGGGAGCTCCTACAATGAGCAGTTCTTC	NA	TRBV20-1	TRBJ2-1	NA
CASSLVVADYNEQFF	TGCGCCAGCAGCTTGGTAGTGGCAGACTACAATGAGCAGTTCTTC	NA	TRBV5-1	TRBJ2-1	NA
CASSSMPGQGGYEQYF	TGTGCCAGCAGTTCCATGCCGGGACAGGGGGGTTACGAGCAGTACTTC	NA	TRBV28	TRBJ2-7	TRBD1
CASSQVGENTEAFF	TGTGCCAGTAGTCAGGTCGGTGAGAACACTGAAGCTTTCTTT	NA	TRBV19	TRBJ1-1	NA
CASSSGQGARNSPPHF	TGTGCCAGCAGTTCAGGACAGGGGGCGAGGAATTCACCCCCCCACTTT	once	TRBV12-3/TRBV12-4	TRBJ1-6	TRBD1
CAGSVGGEEQFF	TGTGCCGGCAGCGTAGGGGGGGAAGAGCAGTTCTTC	NA	TRBV9	TRBJ2-1	NA
CASSLSLQGLQPQHF	TGTGCCAGCAGTTTATCGTTACAGGGGCTTCAGCCCCAGCATTTT	few	TRBV27	TRBJ1-5	TRBD1
CASRQITGGFYEQYF	TGCGCCAGCAGACAAATCACAGGGGGCTTCTACGAGCAGTACTTC	NA	TRBV5-1	TRBJ2-7	TRBD1
CATSRDRVVGEKLFF	TGTGCCACCAGCAGAGATCGGGTAGTTGGCGAAAAACTGTTTTTT	NA	TRBV15	TRBJ1-4	NA
CSVERGLSYGYTF	TGCAGCGTTGAACGGGGGCTCAGCTATGGCTACACCTTC	few	TRBV29-1	TRBJ1-2	NA
CASSLGKNYEQYF	TGTGCCAGCAGTTTAGGGAAAAACTACGAGCAGTACTTC	few	TRBV27	TRBJ2-7	NA
CATRGLAGGPKDNEQFF	TGTGCCACCAGAGGACTAGCGGGGGGGCCTAAGGACAATGAGCAGTTCTTC	few	TRBV15	TRBJ2-1	TRBD2
CAGTRRNEQFF	TGTGCCGGCACCCGGAGAAATGAGCAGTTCTTC	NA	TRBV12-3/TRBV12-4	TRBJ2-1	NA
CASSPTDGGSGANVLTF	TGTGCCAGCAGTCCTACTGACGGGGGCTCTGGGGCCAACGTCCTGACTTTC	few	TRBV12-3/TRBV12-4	TRBJ2-6	NA
CSASDGRTDHYEQYF	TGCAGTGCTAGCGATGGACGGACTGATCACTACGAGCAGTACTTC	NA	TRBV20-1	TRBJ2-7	NA